This TCR beta chain is drawn from a study of OX40 agonist ivuxolimab in advanced cancers. Some background on the complete study: The costimulatory receptor OX40 (CD134) was targeted by ivuxolimab, a fully human IgG2 agonistic monoclonal antibody. Intravenous ivuxolimab was administered to patients every 2 weeks at six dose levels: 0.01, 0.1, 0.3, 1.5, 3 and 10 mg/kg. Among the roughly 50 dose-escalation patients, about 20 had hepatocellular carcinoma, roughly 15 melanoma, 9 renal cell carcinoma and 9 head and neck cancer. In the dose-escalation cohort, approximately 80% of patients were male, and the mean age was around 60 years with a range of about 20 to 90. Prior anti-PD-1, anti-PD-L1 or anti-CTLA-4 therapy was permitted, and checkpoint inhibitors had been received by under 50% of dose-escalation patients. Partial responses occurred in three dose-escalation patients: two with cutaneous melanoma and one with hepatocellular carcinoma. Peripheral TCRbeta sequencing aimed to test whether ivuxolimab altered TCR sequence diversity and caused clonal T-cell expansion. The monotherapy dose-escalation portion (N of about 52 patients) of the phase I ivuxolimab trial is reported in the paper.

To sequence the TCRbeta CDR3 region, genomic DNA was isolated from the sorted cells. The immunoSEQ Assay was used for sequencing of TCRbeta CDR3 regions. TCRdb took over this immuneACCESS table, retaining in-frame rearrangements with V and J assigned. Such tables are incomplete; in checked studies, under half of the missing clones stem from an unresolved V gene, and the remainder is unexplained. The sample table lists around 33,000 clones, roughly 80% of them with a count of one. Roughly 2.5% of the sample is in the top ten clones. Overall results and qualifications from the work: After ivuxolimab, CD8+ T cells had more expanded clones than CD4+ T cells on average. Low levels of normalized T-cell clonal expansion were also seen in some nonresponding patients. In partial responders in the 0.1-3.0 mg/kg groups, normalized peripheral clonal expansion was found to be among the lowest, especially among CD8+ T cells. Which antigens the clonally expanded peripheral T cells were specific for was not determined. At doses of 0.1 to 3.0 mg/kg, clonal expansion of both CD4+ and CD8+ T cells in blood was seen between baseline and week 6.

The junction shows trimming of 5 bases on V and 0 bases on J, plus 11 bases between the germline ends. From the cysteine up to the phenylalanine, the CDR3 has a length of 14 residues. The sequence is cut down to CDR3 DNA, 42 bases in frame from base 1. From the germline V gene, CDR1 is MDHEN and CDR2 is SYDVKM. The trial excluded patients who had a history of autoimmune disease or were on systemic immunosuppression. In every dose cohort, peripheral blood was drawn for TCR sequencing at baseline, cycle 4 day 1, and cycle 7 day 1. Samples came from an open-label, multicenter, first-in-human phase I dose-escalation trial of ivuxolimab. Adults with locally advanced or metastatic head and neck squamous cell, hepatocellular, melanoma or renal cell carcinoma were enrolled in the trial. Before TCR sequencing, CD4+ and CD8+ T cells were separately sorted from peripheral blood. Notes on this clone: Its antigen is unknown. There are no base qualities to consult, and no much larger clone falls within one base.

This sequence uses TRBV28 and TRBJ2-7, with the D gene not confidently named. This sequence originates from an adult with an advanced solid tumor such as melanoma, head and neck, liver or kidney cancer. The sequencing here drew on CD4+ or CD8+ T cells sorted from blood, taken in a trial of the OX40 agonist ivuxolimab. The bases read TGTGCCAGCAGTCCAATGTGGAGCTCCTACGAGCAGTACTTC. Its protein product is CASSPMWSSYEQYF.